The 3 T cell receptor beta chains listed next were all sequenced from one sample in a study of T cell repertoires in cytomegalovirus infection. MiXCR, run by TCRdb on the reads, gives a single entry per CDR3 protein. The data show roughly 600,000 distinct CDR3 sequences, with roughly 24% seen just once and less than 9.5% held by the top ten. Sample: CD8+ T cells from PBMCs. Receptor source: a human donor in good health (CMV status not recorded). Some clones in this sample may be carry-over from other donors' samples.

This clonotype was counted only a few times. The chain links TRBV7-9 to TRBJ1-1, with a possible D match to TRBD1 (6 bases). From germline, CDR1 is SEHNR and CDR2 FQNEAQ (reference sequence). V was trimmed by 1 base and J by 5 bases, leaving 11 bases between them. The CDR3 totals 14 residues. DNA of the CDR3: TGTGCCAGCAGCTTAGTAGGGGGGCAGACTGAAGCTTTCTTT. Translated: CASSLVGGQTEAFF.

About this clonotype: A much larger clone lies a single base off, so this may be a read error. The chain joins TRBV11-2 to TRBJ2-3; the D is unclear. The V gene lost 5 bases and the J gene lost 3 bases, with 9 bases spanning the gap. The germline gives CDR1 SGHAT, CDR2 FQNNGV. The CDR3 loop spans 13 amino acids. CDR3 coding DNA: TGTGCCAGCAGCGAGCTGGATACAGATACGCAGTATTTT. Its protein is CASSELDTDTQYF.

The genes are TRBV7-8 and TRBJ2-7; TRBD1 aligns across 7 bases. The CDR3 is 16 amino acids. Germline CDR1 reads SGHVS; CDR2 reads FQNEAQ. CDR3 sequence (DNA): TGTGCTAGCAGCTTGTTAACAGGGGAACGCATCTACGAGCAGTACGTC. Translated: CASSLLTGERIYEQYV.